The entry below gives a single T cell receptor (beta chain) sequence along with its context. The CDR3 is 18 amino acids. The V segment lost 3 bases and the J segment 3 bases; nucleotides outside the gene matches: 17. Germline V CDR1 and CDR2: LNHNV, YYDKDF (reference sequence). Naive CD8 cells, CD45RO-negative and positively selected for CCR7, excluded terminally differentiated effector memory CD45RA+ cells. This entry comes from a study of shared clonotypes between healthy human individuals. Study as a whole: Aged 18 to 49, the donors were a couple of women and a few men.

The method was immunoSEQ multiplex PCR; TCRdb's version includes in-frame clones alone and lacks a portion of them. The table has 600,000 or so clones, approximately 95% seen once. Specimen: naive CD8+ T cells sorted from blood. J is TRBJ2-7 and V is TRBV15; TRBD1 aligns across 7 bases. The sequence derives from a woman aged 25 to 39 in good health. CDR3 coding DNA: TGTGCCACCAGCAGTTGGGGAACAGGGGATCCATGGAACTACGAGCAGTACTTC. It specifies CATSSWGTGDPWNYEQYF.